One and the same sample provided the 25 T cell receptor beta chains below, sequenced in a study of blood T cells in healthy people across ages. For the second PCR, which ran for about 6 to 12 cycles, a sample-barcoded 5' primer and a J-beta primer mix were used. Each CDR3 protein is one row after TCRdb ran MiXCR on the 5' RACE reads. The data hold some 860,000 distinct CDR3 sequences, with roughly three fifths observed a single time. Sequencing was performed on blood. These receptors originate from a man aged 40-49 years in good health.

This clonotype turned up a few times. V usage is TRBV5-1 and J usage is TRBJ1-1, with D possibly being TRBD1 (5 bases). This CDR3 comprises 15 residues. The ends were cut back, 0 bases at V and 4 bases at J, with 13 bases in the middle. The V gene's germline CDR1 is SGHRS and CDR2 YFSETQ. The CDR3 here is CASSLVRRGGTEAFF. The CDR3 DNA follows: TGCGCCAGCAGCTTGGTGCGCCGGGGGGGCACTGAAGCTTTCTTT.

In its sample, this clonotype was seen once. The chain carries TRBV5-1 and TRBJ1-1; D may be TRBD1 (5 bases). The CDR3 contains 18 residues. The ends were cut back, 0 bases at V and 4 bases at J, with 22 bases in the middle. The V gene's germline CDR1 is SGHRS and CDR2 YFSETQ. This CDR3 reads CASSLGNLVQAWLTEAFF. In nucleotides, the CDR3 is TGCGCCAGCAGCTTGGGGAATTTAGTACAGGCCTGGCTCACTGAAGCTTTCTTT.

In this sample, this clonotype turned up a few times. The chain has TRBV15 and TRBJ2-4, with D unclear. The germline CDR1 and CDR2 sequences are LNHNV and YYDKDF (reference sequence). The CDR3 loop spans 15 amino acids. V lost 5 bases, J lost 8 bases, and 19 bases lay in between. The CDR3 reads CATSLGFGVEDIQYF. CDR3 nucleotides: TGTGCCACCAGCCTCGGTTTCGGAGTCGAGGACATTCAGTACTTC.

The V gene is TRBV7-2, the J gene TRBJ2-7, with 9 nucleotides matching TRBD2. V gave up 4 bases and J gave up 4 bases; unmatched junction bases: 8. The germline V gene encodes CDR1 SGHTA and CDR2 FQGNSA. This CDR3 is built from 15 residues. In nucleotides, the CDR3 is TGTGCCAGCAGCTGGACTAGCGAGGCCCTTTACGAGCAGTACTTC. Protein product: CASSWTSEALYEQYF.

The V gene is TRBV11-2, the J gene TRBJ2-7; a possible D gene is TRBD2 (7 bases). The CDR3 consists of 14 residues. Trimming removed 6 bases at V and 2 bases at J, with 14 bases between. Germline V gene sequence: CDR1 SGHAT, CDR2 FQNNGV. In DNA, the CDR3 is TGTGCCAGCAGTCCCGGGGGGCCCGCCTACGAGCAGTACTTC. It translates to CASSPGGPAYEQYF.

The chain uses TRBV7-9 and TRBJ2-1, with 8 bases that match TRBD2. The end of the DNA aligns better with TRBJ2-7, so the J call may be wrong. Germline assignment: CDR1 SEHNR and CDR2 FQNEAQ (reference sequence). The CDR3 covers 18 residues. The CDR3 bases are TGTGCCAGCAGCTTAGCTAGCGGGGTTGTCCAATCCTACAATGAGCAGTACTTC. Protein sequence: CASSLASGVVQSYNEQYF.

This clonotype has only a few counts. This rearrangement joins TRBV6-4 to TRBJ2-7; D unresolved. Trimming left V 4 bases short and J 3 bases short, with 10 bases between. This CDR3 comprises 13 residues. The germline V gene has CDR1 MRHNA and CDR2 SNTAGT. CDR3 sequence (DNA): TGTGCCAGCAGTGTCAAATCGGACTACGAGCAGTACTTC. Protein: CASSVKSDYEQYF.

This rearrangement joins TRBV4-1 to TRBJ2-1; 9 nucleotides align to TRBD2. The J segment lost 0 bases and the V segment lost 2 bases, leaving 2 bases of the junction unmatched. CDR3 length: 16 residues. Germline CDR1 reads MGHRA; CDR2 reads YSYEKL. The CDR3 protein is CASSQRLAASYNEQFF. Written as DNA, the CDR3 is TGCGCCAGCAGCCAACGACTAGCGGCCTCCTACAATGAGCAGTTCTTC.

The genes are TRBV11-1 and TRBJ2-3, with 12 positions matching TRBD2. This CDR3 is 21 amino acids long. In germline, CDR1 is SGHAT, CDR2 FQDESV (reference sequence). The V gene end was trimmed by 3 bases and the J gene end by 2 bases; junction bases not matched to a gene: 18. The CDR3 here is CASSFARWETTSGSHTDTQYF. The CDR3 DNA sequence: TGTGCCAGCAGCTTTGCTCGTTGGGAAACGACTAGCGGGAGCCACACAGATACGCAGTATTTT.

A few counts support this clonotype. This chain connects TRBV7-9 to TRBJ2-5, with no clear D. The CDR3 spans 11 residues. Germline loops: CDR1 SEHNR, CDR2 FQNEAQ (reference sequence). V gave up 5 bases and J gave up 4 bases, with 5 bases separating them. The CDR3: CASSTLETQYF. CDR3 bases: TGTGCCAGCAGCACGCTAGAGACCCAGTACTTC.

The chain combines TRBV20-1 with TRBJ1-2; the D is unclear. The ends were cut back, 0 bases at V and 4 bases at J, with 18 bases in the middle. CDR3 length: 16 residues. Germline V gene data show CDR1 as DFQATT and CDR2 as SNEGSKA (reference sequence). The CDR3 sequence is CSARDLAASISYGYTF. The CDR3 bases are TGCAGTGCTAGAGATCTCGCAGCCTCTATATCCTATGGCTACACCTTC.

V usage is TRBV28 and J usage is TRBJ1-5; 8 bases agree with TRBD1. The CDR3 has 20 amino acids. The trim removed 1 base at V and 1 base at J, leaving 15 bases unmatched. CDR1 MDHEN and CDR2 SYDVKM come from the germline V gene. CDR3 in DNA: TGTGCCAGCAGTTTATACCCGAGGACAGGGAATCTTAGGAGCAATCAGCCCCAGCATTTT. As protein: CASSLYPRTGNLRSNQPQHF. The full variable domain, rest sourced from reference TRBV28 and TRBJ1-5, is DVKVTQSSRYLVKRTGEKVFLECVQDMDHENMFWYRQDPGLGLRLIYFSYDVKMKEKGDIPEGYSVSREKKERFSLILESASTNQTSMYLCASSLYPRTGNLRSNQPQHFGDGTRLSIL.

The table lists this clonotype with a few counts. CDR3 bases: TGCGCCAGCAGCTTGCAGAACGAGCAGTACTTC. Translation: CASSLQNEQYF. The chain couples TRBV5-1 to TRBJ2-7; D remains ambiguous. Trimming removed 1 base at V and 5 bases at J, with 4 bases between. CDR3 length: 11 residues. In germline, CDR1 is SGHRS, CDR2 YFSETQ.

The chain is built from TRBV12-3 or TRBV12-4 and TRBJ2-1; 9 bases are a match to TRBD1. This CDR3 comprises 15 residues. With V trimmed by 10 bases and J by 0 bases, 7 bases remained unmatched. The CDR3 sequence: CATLTGGTSYNEQFF. DNA for the CDR3: TGTGCCACGCTTACAGGGGGCACCTCCTACAATGAGCAGTTCTTC.

Only a few counts were recorded for this clonotype. This chain joins TRBV5-1 and TRBJ2-5; 9 bases are shared with TRBD2. The end of the DNA is better explained by TRBJ2-7, so the J call may be wrong. Germline CDR1 reads SGHRS; CDR2 reads YFSETQ. The CDR3 is 15 amino acids. The CDR3 nucleotides are TGCGCCAGCAGCACTGGCGGGGGGGGATTCTACGAGCAGTACTTC. Amino acid sequence: CASSTGGGGFYEQYF.

The V call is TRBV9, the J call TRBJ2-3; 8 bases match TRBD1. From germline, CDR1 is SGDLS and CDR2 YYNGEE. The CDR3 consists of 14 residues. V was pared by 5 bases and J by 4 bases, with 6 bases of the junction left unmatched. The CDR3 sequence: CASSGQGFADTQYF. Here the CDR3 DNA reads TGTGCCAGCAGTGGACAGGGATTCGCAGATACGCAGTATTTT. The complete variable domain, with remaining parts taken from reference TRBV9 and TRBJ2-3, reads DSGVTQTPKHLITATGQRVTLRCSPRSGDLSVYWYQQSLDQGLQFLIQYYNGEERAKGNILERFSAQQFPDLHSELNLSSLELGDSALYFCASSGQGFADTQYFGPGTRLTVL.

V gene TRBV4-2 combines with J gene TRBJ2-1, with D possibly matching TRBD1 (7 bases). The V end was cut by 4 bases, the J end by 7 bases, with 20 bases between. The CDR3 consists of 16 residues. CDR1 LGHNA and CDR2 YNFKEQ come from the germline V gene. The CDR3 sequence is CASSRESGGLVNEQFF. CDR3 nucleotide sequence: TGTGCCAGCAGCCGAGAGTCAGGGGGGCTGGTGAATGAGCAGTTCTTC.

This clonotype was seen only a few times. DNA of the CDR3: TGTGCCATCAGTGAGTCAGAGACTATCTCATCCTACGAGCAGTACTTC. This codes for CAISESETISSYEQYF. The rearrangement links TRBV10-3 to TRBJ2-7, with D tentatively TRBD2 (5 bases). CDR1 is ENHRY and CDR2 is SYGVKD in the germline V gene. Trimming took 0 bases from V and 1 from J, leaving 13 bases between them. This CDR3 contains 16 residues.

This clonotype was observed a few times. The rearrangement links TRBV18 to TRBJ2-1; TRBD2 matches 12 bases. The CDR3 length is 16 residues. Germline lookup yields CDR1 KGHSH and CDR2 LQKENI. Trimming cost V 6 bases and J 9 bases; bases outside gene matches: 12. CDR3 amino acids: CASSQPPGLAGGEQFF. The CDR3 DNA sequence: TGTGCCAGCTCCCAACCGCCGGGACTAGCGGGCGGTGAGCAGTTCTTC. The complete variable domain, with remaining parts taken from reference TRBV18 and TRBJ2-1, reads NAGVMQNPRHLVRRRGQEARLRCSPMKGHSHVYWYRQLPEEGLKFMVYLQKENIIDESGMPKERFSAEFPKEGPSILRIQQVVRGDSAAYFCASSQPPGLAGGEQFFGPGTRLTVL.

There are a few counts of this clonotype. The V gene is TRBV27, the J gene TRBJ1-2; D unclear. Germline-derived CDR1 and CDR2 are MNHEY and SMNVEV (reference sequence). The CDR3 totals 14 residues. V lost 4 bases to trimming and J lost 5 bases, with 14 bases between them. CDR3 DNA: TGTGCCAGCAGTTCTTTATCGATTGGGTATGGCTACACCTTC. It yields the protein CASSSLSIGYGYTF.

The V gene is TRBV7-2, the J gene TRBJ2-4, with 8 bases fitting TRBD1. Gene TRBJ2-5 matches the end of the DNA better, so the J call may be wrong. The CDR3 sequence is 15 residues long. Germline lookup yields CDR1 SGHTA and CDR2 FQGNSA. CDR3 DNA: TGTGCCAGCAGTTCCGGCCAGGGGGCGGAAGAGACCCAGTACTTC. This codes for CASSSGQGAEETQYF.

The chain uses TRBV29-1 and TRBJ1-2, with 7 bases fitting TRBD1. J gave up 4 bases and V 5 bases, and 7 bases lay outside the gene matches. This CDR3 has 13 amino acids. CDR1 is SQVTM and CDR2 is ANQGSEA in the germline V gene. The CDR3 loop is CSVPGGPSYGYTF. The CDR3 nucleotides read TGCAGCGTTCCAGGGGGACCGAGCTATGGCTACACCTTC.

V usage is TRBV7-2 and J usage is TRBJ2-5; D gene uncertain. The CDR3 has 13 residues. Germline-derived CDR1 and CDR2 are SGHTA and FQGNSA. V lost 1 base, J lost 5 bases, and 8 bases lay in between. The CDR3 bases are TGTGCCAGCAGCTTAGGGGTTTGGGAGACCCAGTACTTC. It yields the protein CASSLGVWETQYF.

This chain joins TRBV28 and TRBJ2-4; perhaps D is TRBD1 or TRBD2 (5 bases each). The J call may be wrong; the DNA end is better matched by TRBJ2-5. Germline-derived CDR1 and CDR2 are MDHEN and SYDVKM. This CDR3 is built from 16 residues. The chain's CDR3 is CASSRGFGAEGETQYF. The CDR3 nucleotides are TGTGCCAGCAGCCGCGGCTTCGGGGCAGAGGGCGAGACCCAGTACTTC.

This sequence joins TRBV3-1 and TRBJ2-1, with D unclear. This CDR3 is 14 amino acids long. CDR1 and CDR2 from the germline V gene are LGHDT and YNNKEL (reference sequence). V shed 1 base and J shed 0 bases, with 4 bases lying between them. CDR3: CASSQARSYNEQFF. DNA of the CDR3: TGTGCCAGCAGCCAAGCCCGCTCCTACAATGAGCAGTTCTTC.